Shown below are 26 T cell receptor beta chains from a single sample sequenced in a study of cytomegalovirus exposure and HLA in healthy donors. Both 60 Vbeta primers and 13 Jbeta primers went into the PCR. Assay: immunoSEQ multiplex PCR; the TCRdb copy retains only in-frame clones and omits some. Of around 200,000 clones listed, 82% were seen once; the top ten hold approximately 5.7%. The sample comprised PBMCs. These receptors originate from a man aged 40-49 years in good health and CMV-seropositive.

The rearrangement joins TRBV11-3 to TRBJ2-3; 9 nucleotides match TRBD2. The CDR3 is made up of 18 amino acids. The ends lost 0 bases at V and 1 base at J; junction bases unmatched: 8. Germline CDR1 is SGHNT and CDR2 is YENEEA. CDR3 loop: CASSLDRRLAGGTDTQYF. CDR3 coding DNA: TGTGCCAGCAGCTTAGATCGAAGGTTAGCGGGAGGCACAGATACGCAGTATTTT.

This chain connects TRBV5-1 to TRBJ2-1; maybe TRBD2 (5 bases). Trimming pared 4 bases from V and 9 bases from J, leaving 14 bases between. Germline V lookup: CDR1 SGHRS, CDR2 YFSETQ. This CDR3 is built from 13 residues. CDR3 DNA sequence: TGCGCCAGCAGCCTCTCTAGCTCCCGTGAGCAGTTCTTC. It translates to CASSLSSSREQFF.

This clone appeared a few times. The V gene is TRBV4-1, the J gene TRBJ1-4, with 7 bases aligning to TRBD1. V shed 2 bases and J 11 bases; nucleotides not matched to a gene: 5. Per germline, CDR1 MGHRA and CDR2 YSYEKL. This CDR3 comprises 13 residues. The CDR3 DNA sequence: TGCGCCAGCAGCCAAACGGGACAGCCCAAACTGTTTTTT. Translating gives CASSQTGQPKLFF.

The CDR3 loop is CASSPLAGFKSGANVLTF. The CDR3 coding sequence is TGTGCCAGCAGCCCTCTAGCGGGATTTAAATCGGGGGCCAACGTCCTGACTTTC. The chain combines TRBV5-5 with TRBJ2-6; 9 nucleotides align to TRBD2. The CDR3 is made up of 18 amino acids. Germline-derived CDR1 and CDR2 are SGHKS and YYEKEE (reference sequence). J was trimmed by 4 bases and V by 4 bases; bases with no gene match: 12.

The rearrangement uses TRBV6-6 and TRBJ2-1, with TRBD2 identical over 13 bases. Trimming took 2 bases from V and 7 from J; bases not matched to a gene: 2. CDR1 is MNHNY and CDR2 is SVGAGI in the germline V gene (reference sequence). The CDR3 has 15 amino acids. The CDR3, as DNA: TGTGCCAGCAGTTACGGACTAGCGGGAGTGAATGAGCAGTTCTTC. It codes for CASSYGLAGVNEQFF.

This clone was counted a few times. This chain connects TRBV19 to TRBJ1-2; D perhaps matches TRBD1 (6 bases). V lost 1 base to trimming and J lost 9 bases, with 12 bases between them. This CDR3 has 13 residues. The germline CDR1 and CDR2 sequences are LNHDA and SQIVND (reference sequence). CDR3 sequence: CASSIGQDGSYTF. CDR3 nucleotides: TGTGCCAGTAGTATAGGACAGGATGGAAGCTACACCTTC.

This clone was found once. This sequence joins TRBV29-1 and TRBJ1-2, with D hard to call. The germline V gene encodes CDR1 SQVTM and CDR2 ANQGSEA. The CDR3 spans 12 residues. The V end lost 3 bases, the J end lost 3 bases, and 8 bases lay between the germline ends. CDR3 sequence: CSVDGGYYGYTF. Written as DNA, the CDR3 is TGCAGCGTTGACGGCGGGTACTATGGCTACACCTTC.

The chain employs TRBV6-6 and TRBJ2-1; possible D gene TRBD1, 6 bases. The length of the CDR3 is 15 residues. Germline V gene data show CDR1 as MNHNY and CDR2 as SVGAGI (reference sequence). Trimming cost V 6 bases and J 9 bases, with 21 bases left between them. CDR3 amino acids: CASRTTGLPGGEQFF. The CDR3 nucleotides are TGTGCCAGCAGGACCACAGGGCTACCTGGGGGTGAGCAGTTCTTC.

The rearrangement joins TRBV13 to TRBJ2-1; D gene unclear. Germline CDR1 reads PRHDT; CDR2 reads FYEKMQ (reference sequence). This CDR3 has 15 residues. Trimming removed 5 bases from V and 0 bases from J, with 11 bases in between. CDR3 region: CASSPGYSSYNEQFF. CDR3 bases: TGTGCCAGCAGCCCCGGGTATAGCTCCTACAATGAGCAGTTCTTC.

The rearrangement joins TRBV5-1 to TRBJ1-1; D call uncertain. CDR1 and CDR2 from the germline V gene are SGHRS and YFSETQ. CDR3 size: 15 residues. V shed 0 bases and J shed 1 base, with 10 bases lying between them. The CDR3 spells CASSLAAEKNTEAFF. The CDR3 DNA follows: TGCGCCAGCAGCTTGGCCGCCGAGAAGAACACTGAAGCTTTCTTT.

This sequence joins TRBV7-9 and TRBJ2-1; D might be TRBD1 (6 bases). The germline V gene has CDR1 SEHNR and CDR2 FQNEAQ (reference sequence). This CDR3 has 13 amino acids. The V end was cut by 2 bases, the J end by 9 bases, with 11 bases between. The CDR3 loop reads CASSLQQGTEQFF. Here the CDR3 DNA reads TGTGCCAGCAGCTTACAGCAGGGGACTGAGCAGTTCTTC.

The rearrangement links TRBV14 to TRBJ2-1; D might be TRBD2 (6 bases). This CDR3 is 15 amino acids long. CDR1 SGHDN and CDR2 FVKESK come from the germline V gene. Trimming removed 0 bases from V and 1 base from J, with 7 bases in between. The CDR3 protein is CASSQEAGSYNEQFF. The DNA of the CDR3 is TGTGCCAGCAGCCAAGAGGCGGGGTCCTACAATGAGCAGTTCTTC.

The V call is TRBV12-5, the J call TRBJ2-2, with 9 positions matching TRBD2. The CDR3 contains 14 residues. The V segment lost 8 bases and the J segment 3 bases; nucleotides outside the gene matches: 4. Germline V gives CDR1 LGHNT, CDR2 FRNRAP. The CDR3 is CASLQRGDTGELFF. As DNA, the CDR3 is TGTGCTAGTCTCCAGCGGGGGGACACCGGGGAGCTGTTTTTT. Full variable domain (remainder filled in from reference TRBV12-5 and TRBJ2-2): DARVTQTPRHKVTEMGQEVTMRCQPILGHNTVFWYRQTMMQGLELLAYFRNRAPLDDSGMPKDRFSAEMPDATLATLKIQPSEPRDSAVYFCASLQRGDTGELFFGEGSRLTVL.

The chain links TRBV6-4 to TRBJ2-3, with D possibly being TRBD1 (6 bases). Germline-derived CDR1 and CDR2 are MRHNA and SNTAGT. The V gene lost 2 bases and the J gene lost 1 base, with 10 bases spanning the gap. This CDR3 has 15 residues. The CDR3 nucleotides are TGTGCCAGCAGTGACCTGGGACAAGGCACAGATACGCAGTATTTT. This encodes CASSDLGQGTDTQYF.

This clone appeared once. The V and J genes are TRBV2 and TRBJ1-5; TRBD1 aligns across 8 bases. CDR3 length equals 16 residues. V was clipped by 8 bases and J by 2 bases; unmatched bases: 11. Germline V gives CDR1 SNHLY, CDR2 FYNNEI. CDR3 sequence reads: CASRSWQGAGNQPQHF. The CDR3 DNA follows: TGTGCCAGCCGCTCCTGGCAGGGGGCTGGCAATCAGCCCCAGCATTTT.

This chain connects TRBV9 to TRBJ2-5, with 7 nucleotides matching TRBD2. Trimming cost V 3 bases and J 5 bases; bases outside gene matches: 4. The CDR3 covers 13 residues. Germline V gene lookup returns CDR1 SGDLS and CDR2 YYNGEE. Here the CDR3 reads CASSGISGETQYF. In DNA, the CDR3 is TGTGCCAGCAGCGGAATTAGCGGGGAGACCCAGTACTTC.

The V and J genes are TRBV5-1 and TRBJ2-1; TRBD2 aligns across 13 bases. J was trimmed by 2 bases and V by 4 bases; bases with no gene match: 15. This CDR3 has 20 residues. From germline, CDR1 is SGHRS and CDR2 YFSETQ. CDR3 region: CASSNPRNRLAGGPYNEQFF. CDR3 nucleotide sequence: TGCGCCAGCAGCAACCCTCGAAATCGACTAGCGGGAGGACCCTACAATGAGCAGTTCTTC. Filled out from reference TRBV5-1 and TRBJ2-1, the complete variable domain reads KAGVTQTPRYLIKTRGQQVTLSCSPISGHRSVSWYQQTPGQGLQFLFEYFSETQRNKGNFPGRFSGRQFSNSRSEMNVSTLELGDSALYLCASSNPRNRLAGGPYNEQFFGPGTRLTVL.

The V call is TRBV4-1, the J call TRBJ1-2, with 7 positions matching TRBD1. The length of the CDR3 is 15 residues. CDR1 and CDR2 (germline): MGHRA, YSYEKL. V gave up 0 bases and J gave up 3 bases; unmatched junction bases: 4. The CDR3 sequence is CASSQETGLHYGYTF. In nucleotides, the CDR3 is TGCGCCAGCAGCCAAGAGACAGGGTTGCACTATGGCTACACCTTC.

The J gene is TRBJ1-1, the V gene TRBV11-3; D unclear. V was shortened by 5 bases and J by 0 bases, with 7 bases between the two germline ends. This CDR3 has 13 residues. Per the germline V gene, CDR1 is SGHNT and CDR2 is YENEEA. The CDR3 is CASSPGLNTEAFF. Written as DNA, the CDR3 is TGTGCCAGCAGCCCCGGTCTGAACACTGAAGCTTTCTTT.

The genes are TRBV25-1 and TRBJ2-1, with D unresolved. The V end was cut by 2 bases, the J end by 9 bases, with 5 bases between. The CDR3 length is 11 residues. CDR1 and CDR2 from the germline V gene are MGHDK and SYGVNS. Here the CDR3 DNA reads TGTGCCAGCAGTGAACCTTCTGAGCAGTTCTTC. As protein: CASSEPSEQFF.

This chain links TRBV11-2 with TRBJ2-2; TRBD2 agrees at 16 bases. Germline assignment: CDR1 SGHAT and CDR2 FQNNGV. With V trimmed by 0 bases and J by 6 bases, 4 bases remained unmatched. The CDR3 is made up of 18 amino acids. CDR3 sequence: CASSLDPGTSGRAGELFF. For the CDR3, the DNA is TGTGCCAGCAGCTTAGACCCTGGGACTAGCGGGAGGGCCGGGGAGCTGTTTTTT.

This clone showed up just once. V and J are TRBV7-6 and TRBJ2-2; 10 nucleotides agree with TRBD2. The ends lost 5 bases at V and 2 bases at J; junction bases unmatched: 5. Germline V gene lookup returns CDR1 SGHVS and CDR2 FNYEAQ. This CDR3 region has 16 residues. CDR3 protein: CASSQGLAANTGELFF. The CDR3 bases are TGTGCCAGCAGCCAAGGACTAGCGGCTAACACCGGGGAGCTGTTTTTT.

V usage is TRBV10-3 and J usage is TRBJ1-2; the match to TRBD1 covers 8 bases. Germline CDR1 and CDR2: ENHRY and SYGVKD. This CDR3 spans 14 amino acids. V lost 2 bases to trimming and J lost 7 bases; unmatched junction nucleotides: 6. CDR3 residues: CAISELGQALGYTF. CDR3 bases: TGTGCCATCAGTGAGCTGGGACAGGCCCTTGGCTACACCTTC.

This chain joins TRBV7-2 and TRBJ2-1; TRBD2 matches at 11 bases. V gave up 3 bases and J gave up 6 bases; unmatched junction bases: 4. CDR3 length equals 15 residues. Per germline, CDR1 SGHTA and CDR2 FQGNSA. The CDR3, as DNA: TGTGCCAGCAGCTTTCTAGCGGGAGGCTCCAATGAGCAGTTCTTC. Translating it yields CASSFLAGGSNEQFF.

A few counts support this clone. The chain joins TRBV5-1 to TRBJ1-1; 7 positions match TRBD1. The CDR3 covers 18 residues. V lost 1 base to trimming and J lost 1 base; unmatched junction nucleotides: 13. The germline gives CDR1 SGHRS, CDR2 YFSETQ. The CDR3 region is CASSLTLFQGGANTEAFF. CDR3 bases: TGCGCCAGCAGCTTGACCCTCTTTCAGGGGGGTGCGAACACTGAAGCTTTCTTT.

The count of this clone is one. The J gene is TRBJ2-3, the V gene TRBV6-5, with a tentative D call TRBD2 (6 bases). Trimming shortened V by 7 bases and J by 4 bases, and 15 bases separated the two germline ends. Germline V gives CDR1 MNHEY, CDR2 SVGAGI. The CDR3 runs 14 residues. DNA for the CDR3: TGTGCCAGCAAAAGGGCGGGAAAAGCAGATACGCAGTATTTT. Amino acids: CASKRAGKADTQYF.